This T cell receptor (beta chain) is from a study of CD8+ T cells in alopecia areata. cDNA reverse transcribed from extracted RNA served as the sequencing template. The data were produced by immunoSEQ multiplex PCR, yet TCRdb's version contains in-frame clones alone and is incomplete. The repertoire holds 100,000 to 150,000 clones, with more than 40% as singletons. The germline V gene encodes CDR1 GTSNPN and CDR2 SVGIG (reference sequence). The CDR3 is 14 residues long. V was pared by 0 bases and J by 7 bases, with 4 bases of the junction left unmatched. A remark on this clone: The antigen remains unidentified.

Lesional scalp tissue (obtained by punch biopsy) and peripheral blood were collected from alopecia areata patients. From PBMCs, CD4+ and CD8+ T cells were sorted. Broader study findings: Greater clonality was observed in lesional scalp samples, especially alopecia totalis/universalis, versus normal scalp. Scalp sample sequencing also detects resident alphabeta T cells of normal skin.

The sequence was obtained from a human donor with alopecia areata. Here the sequenced sample was CD8+ T cells sorted from blood, taken at week 0. The rearrangement uses TRBV30 and TRBJ1-4; 8 nucleotides align to TRBD1. CDR3 in amino acids: CAWSVTQGVEKLFF. The CDR3 DNA is TGTGCCTGGAGTGTTACACAGGGGGTTGAAAAACTGTTTTTT.